Listed below are T cell receptor beta chains from one sample, sequenced in a study of T cell repertoires in cytomegalovirus infection. TCRdb processed the reads anew with MiXCR; each CDR3 protein has one entry. Seen here are some 700,000 distinct CDR3 sequences, 35% observed once, and the top ten hold under 3%. Specimen: PBMCs. These receptors were obtained from a human donor in good health (CMV status not recorded). Some clones in this sample may be carry-over from other donors' samples. Each CDR3 is given with its conserved first and last residue.

TRBV10-3,TRBJ2-2,14,CAIKPGQDTGELFF
TRBV5-6,TRBJ2-7,14,CASSILDSYLEQYF
TRBV15,TRBJ2-5,16,CATSRDIPTTQETQYF
TRBV11-2,TRBJ2-5,14,CASSLGRGAKTQYF
TRBV6-2/TRBV6-3,TRBJ1-5,15,CASSYSLREDRPQHF
TRBV15,TRBJ1-5,17,CATSLLTGGRRYQPQHF
TRBV19,TRBJ2-6,18,CASSFTTGMTSGANFLTF
TRBV6-2/TRBV6-3,TRBJ2-5,14,CASSEIAFEETPYF
TRBV4-2,TRBJ2-3,16,CASSQGKGQTTDTQYF
TRBV7-9,TRBJ2-1,13,CARRDLGGNEQFF
TRBV5-1,TRBJ2-7,17,CASSLITGTGVSYEQYF
TRBV7-9,TRBJ2-5,16,CASSLGDRGRQETQYF
TRBV28,TRBJ2-1,17,CASSLLTGQGLFDEQFF
TRBV28,TRBJ2-7,15,CASSFTAGQAYEQYF
TRBV28,TRBJ1-4,15,CASSITAATNEKLFF
TRBV2,TRBJ1-5,14,CASSLGTFNQPQHF
TRBV29-1,TRBJ2-3,16,CSAQGTSGRRTDTQYF
TRBV5-6,TRBJ2-2,15,CASSFWSRKSGELFF
TRBV6-5,TRBJ1-3,14,CASTGEASGNTIYF
TRBV6-1,TRBJ2-7,14,CASSDWDRPNEQYF
TRBV6-2/TRBV6-3,TRBJ1-1,13,CASRVDRVGEAFF
TRBV6-1,TRBJ2-3,16,CASSYSSGGALDTQYF
TRBV19,TRBJ1-6,15,CASSLVTGGNSPLHF
TRBV4-1,TRBJ2-7,14,CASSSGQDYYEQYF
TRBV6-1,TRBJ2-2,15,CASSRGDRDTGELFF
TRBV19,TRBJ2-1,19,CASSPQAESTGQPYNEQFF
TRBV7-3,TRBJ2-3,13,CASSTTPQGGQYF
TRBV28,TRBJ1-4,16,CASSPPTVVPNEKLFF
TRBV30,TRBJ2-7,13,CAWSVRFAYEQYF
TRBV15,TRBJ1-5,16,CATSRERAGVGQPQHF
TRBV30,TRBJ2-1,12,CAWSQRWDEQFF
TRBV5-1,TRBJ2-1,16,CASSPGLAPSYNEQFF
TRBV7-9,TRBJ2-1,17,CASSLRRSSGIKGEQFF
TRBV29-1,TRBJ1-1,13,CSVGEGGSAEAFF
TRBV29-1,TRBJ1-2,11,CSVAGSDGYTF
TRBV6-2/TRBV6-3,TRBJ1-6,15,CASSYRSLLDSPLHF
TRBV7-8,TRBJ2-3,11,CASSDAGTQYF
TRBV7-6,TRBJ2-7,16,CASSLTRGLYSYEQYF
TRBV19,TRBJ1-4,16,CASSDGGVSTNEKLFF
TRBV27,TRBJ1-2,16,CASSSSGQGLNYGYTF
TRBV11-2,TRBJ2-3,14,CASSQRLDRNTQYF
TRBV28,TRBJ1-1,15,CASSSLTGRNTEAFF
TRBV28,TRBJ2-1,14,CASTLLGAYNEQFF
TRBV7-8,TRBJ1-1,13,CASSLSGSPEAFF
TRBV25-1,TRBJ2-7,13,CASKGPGAYEQYF
TRBV19,TRBJ2-5,14,CASRERPGGETQYF
TRBV7-2,TRBJ2-3,15,CASSLSVSSGNTQYF
TRBV20-1,TRBJ2-2,13,CSASGRATGELFF
TRBV19,TRBJ2-2,16,CASSILTGTNTGELFF
TRBV28,TRBJ2-1,17,CASSPYPGTVSYNEQFF
TRBV10-3,TRBJ2-6,15,CAISVSRGGANVLTF
TRBV6-6,TRBJ1-5,14,CASSYSADSQPQHF
TRBV29-1,TRBJ2-7,15,CSVGQGQGVRYEQYF
TRBV19,TRBJ1-1,15,CASSIAGTGVTEAFF
TRBV7-2,TRBJ2-7,18,CASSSQGPYYTSSYEQYF
TRBV28,TRBJ2-3,20,CASSGLDVGSGGPSTDTQYF
TRBV6-1,TRBJ1-1,14,CASTPRRVNTEAFF